The TCR beta chain under discussion was sequenced for a study of blood T cell repertoires in COVID-19. For the study at large: COVID-19 samples from acute and convalescent phases originated in the United States, Italy and Spain. T cells, B-cell-depleted T cells, or PBMCs supplied cDNA or gDNA.

The CDR3 is made up of 14 amino acids. Germline V gene sequence: CDR1 LNHDA, CDR2 SQIVND (reference sequence). V shed 1 base and J shed 6 bases, with 12 bases lying between them. Authors' analysis steps: Using reference gene primer amplification, nucleated cell counts were estimated. Method: immunoSEQ multiplex PCR; TCRdb's copy keeps in-frame clones and lacks some. That table gives V, J and clone size, and the DNA gave D and trimming. This table holds 150,000 to 180,000 clones, under 85% found once. Patients of the Seattle cohort, enrolled during active infection, were followed longitudinally. The specimen was peripheral blood. The sequence came from a man aged 55-75 years with COVID-19, enrolled during active disease. The chain joins TRBV19 to TRBJ1-2, with TRBD1 as a possible D gene (5 bases). The CDR3 nucleotides read TGTGCCAGTAGTATAGCTGGCGGGGGGGATGGCTACACCTTC. As protein: CASSIAGGGDGYTF.